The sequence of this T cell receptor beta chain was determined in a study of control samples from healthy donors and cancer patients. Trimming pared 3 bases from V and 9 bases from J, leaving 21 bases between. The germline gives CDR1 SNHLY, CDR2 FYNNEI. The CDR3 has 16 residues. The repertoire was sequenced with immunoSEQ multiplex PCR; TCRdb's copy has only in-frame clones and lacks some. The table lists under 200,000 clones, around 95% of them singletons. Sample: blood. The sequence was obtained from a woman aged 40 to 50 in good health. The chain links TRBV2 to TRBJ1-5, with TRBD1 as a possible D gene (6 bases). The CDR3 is CASSDPAAGGAGPQHF. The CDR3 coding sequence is TGTGCCAGCAGTGATCCCGCCGCGGGGGGGGCAGGGCCCCAGCATTTT.